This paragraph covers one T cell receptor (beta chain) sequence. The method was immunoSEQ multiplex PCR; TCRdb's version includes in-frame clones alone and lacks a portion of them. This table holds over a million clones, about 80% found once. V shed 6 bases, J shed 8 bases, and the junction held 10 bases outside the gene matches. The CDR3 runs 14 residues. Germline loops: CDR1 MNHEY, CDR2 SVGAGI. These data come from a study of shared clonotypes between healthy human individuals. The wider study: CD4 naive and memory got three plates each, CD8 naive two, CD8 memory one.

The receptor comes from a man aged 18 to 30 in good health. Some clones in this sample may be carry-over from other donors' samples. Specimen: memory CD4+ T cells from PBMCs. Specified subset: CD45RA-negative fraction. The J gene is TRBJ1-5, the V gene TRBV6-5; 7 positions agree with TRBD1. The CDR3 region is CASSPSRGGKPQHF. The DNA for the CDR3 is TGTGCCAGCAGCCCTTCCAGGGGGGGAAAGCCCCAGCATTTT.